The clone carrying this T cell receptor (beta chain) was recorded many times. Its cognate antigen is unknown. This entry belongs to a study of T cells in Graves' hyperthyroidism and ophthalmopathy. Study conclusions and caveats: Stable hyperthyroidism was separated from ophthalmopathy by a model based on 13 V-J features. Clonotypes that were expanded in thyroid above 0.001 mostly appeared in blood too.

Template material for amplifying TCR beta CDR3 regions consisted of RNA transcripts. HTBI primers were the set used in a first-round RT-PCR of the TCR CDR3. TCRdb reprocessed the multiplex PCR reads via MiXCR and lists one record per CDR3 protein. The repertoire has 450,000 to 700,000 distinct CDR3 sequences, roughly 46% of them found once; the top ten carry about 20%. Researchers barred patients who had uncontrolled infection, other autoimmune disease, pregnancy or lactation. Germline V gene sequence: CDR1 LNHDA, CDR2 SQIVND (reference sequence). This CDR3 has 15 residues. V lost 1 base and J lost 2, with 12 bases in between.

J is TRBJ2-7 and V is TRBV19; D may be TRBD2 (6 bases). The sample consisted of peripheral blood or thyroid tissue (not recorded which). This sequence was found in an adult woman with Graves' disease, either hyperthyroidism or ophthalmopathy (not recorded which). The CDR3 sequence: CASSIGFGRTYEQYF. DNA of the CDR3: TGTGCCAGTAGTATAGGGTTCGGGAGAACCTACGAGCAGTACTTC. Full variable domain (remainder filled in from reference TRBV19 and TRBJ2-7): DGGITQSPKYLFRKEGQNVTLSCEQNLNHDAMYWYRQDPGQGLRLIYYSQIVNDFQKGDIAEGYSVSREKKESFPLTVTSAQKNPTAFYLCASSIGFGRTYEQYFGPGTRLTVT.